The 30 T cell receptor beta chains below were found in one sample sequenced in a study of CD8+CD57+ T cells in acquired aplastic anemia. Researchers used genomic DNA as the template to profile TCR beta VDJ and CDR3. MiXCR, applied by TCRdb to the reads, yields one record per CDR3 protein. The sample lists 160,000 or so distinct CDR3 sequences; roughly 48% were seen once. Whoever was chosen for sequencing had shown CD8+CD57+ cell expansion by flow cytometry. Material for sequencing was sorted CD4+, CD8+, or CD8+CD57+ T cells (not recorded which) from PBMCs. The receptors shown here come from a human donor with aplastic anemia.

This clonotype occurred many times. J is TRBJ2-5 and V is TRBV9; D gene ambiguous. V was clipped by 0 bases and J by 5 bases, with 8 bases between them. CDR1 is SGDLS and CDR2 is YYNGEE in the germline V gene. The CDR3 runs 13 residues. The CDR3 sequence: CASSVAMAETQYF. CDR3 coding DNA: TGTGCCAGCAGCGTAGCTATGGCGGAGACCCAGTACTTC.

The chain is built from TRBV9 and TRBJ2-5, with D possibly called TRBD1 or TRBD2 (5 bases each). V was clipped by 3 bases and J by 5 bases, with 20 bases between them. CDR1 SGDLS and CDR2 YYNGEE come from the germline V gene. The CDR3 length is 16 residues. CDR3 residues: CASSDLTGTLGETQYF. CDR3 nucleotide sequence: TGTGCCAGCAGCGATCTAACCGGGACCTTGGGGGAGACCCAGTACTTC.

In this sample, this clonotype turned up many times. The chain uses TRBV7-3 and TRBJ1-2, with a tentative D call TRBD1 (6 bases). V was trimmed by 5 bases and J by 7 bases, leaving 14 bases between them. Germline V gives CDR1 SGHTA, CDR2 FQGTGA. The CDR3 has 13 amino acids. The CDR3 DNA follows: TGTGCCAGCAGCCAAAACAGGGAATCTGGCTACACCTTC. This gives the protein CASSQNRESGYTF.

The chain has TRBV2 and TRBJ2-5; TRBD2 might be the D (6 bases). Germline-derived CDR1 and CDR2 are SNHLY and FYNNEI. The CDR3 runs to 13 residues. Trimming shortened V by 8 bases and J by 2 bases, and 12 bases separated the two germline ends. For the CDR3, the DNA is TGTGCCAGCCGGGGACTGTCACAAGAGACCCAGTACTTC. Protein product: CASRGLSQETQYF.

The V gene is TRBV20-1, the J gene TRBJ2-1; 7 bases are a match to TRBD2. The V and J ends lost 0 bases and 3 bases, in that order; junction bases with no gene match: 5. CDR3 length equals 15 residues. Germline V lookup: CDR1 DFQATT, CDR2 SNEGSKA (reference sequence). CDR3: CSARDRDYYYNEQFF. The CDR3 nucleotides read TGCAGTGCTAGAGACCGGGACTATTACTACAATGAGCAGTTCTTC.

In this sample, this clonotype turned up many times. This chain connects TRBV5-4 to TRBJ1-1; the D is unclear. CDR3 length: 15 residues. Germline CDR1 and CDR2: SGHNT and YYREEE (reference sequence). Trimming removed 4 bases at V and 1 base at J, with 14 bases between. CDR3 sequence reads: CASSLEVSRNTEAFF. In DNA, the CDR3 is TGTGCCAGCAGCCTCGAGGTCTCCAGGAACACTGAAGCTTTCTTT. Full variable domain (missing parts from reference TRBV5-4 and TRBJ1-1): ETGVTQSPTHLIKTRGQQVTLRCSSQSGHNTVSWYQQALGQGPQFIFQYYREEENGRGNFPPRFSGLQFPNYSSELNVNALELDDSALYLCASSLEVSRNTEAFFGQGTRLTVV.

This clonotype was observed at least ten times. The gene calls are TRBV4-2 and TRBJ2-3; 13 positions agree with TRBD2. The CDR3 covers 15 residues. The germline V gene has CDR1 LGHNA and CDR2 YNFKEQ. J was trimmed by 3 bases and V by 4 bases; bases with no gene match: 1. CDR3 amino acids: CASSPGLAGTDTQYF. In nucleotides, the CDR3 is TGTGCCAGCAGCCCGGGACTAGCGGGAACAGATACGCAGTATTTT.

This clonotype was counted ten times or more. The gene calls are TRBV6-1 and TRBJ2-7; D is possibly TRBD1 or TRBD2 (5 bases each). The CDR3 spans 13 residues. Trimming cost V 3 bases and J 5 bases, with 11 bases left between them. The V gene's germline CDR1 is MNHNS and CDR2 SASEGT. The CDR3 bases are TGTGCCAGCAGTGATGTGGGGCGGGACGAGCAGTACTTC. Encoded protein: CASSDVGRDEQYF.

The chain joins TRBV24-1 to TRBJ1-1; D gene ambiguous. This CDR3 contains 13 residues. The V and J ends lost 7 bases and 1 base respectively, with 9 bases between them. From germline, CDR1 is KGHDR and CDR2 SFDVKD. The CDR3 coding sequence is TGTGCCACCAGGCCCCGTTCGAACACTGAAGCTTTCTTT. Translated: CATRPRSNTEAFF.

The gene calls are TRBV2 and TRBJ1-4; 9 nucleotides line up with TRBD1. The V and J ends lost 7 bases and 3 bases, in that order; junction bases with no gene match: 6. The CDR3 contains 15 residues. The V gene's germline CDR1 is SNHLY and CDR2 FYNNEI. The CDR3 sequence is CASKPGQGANEKLFF. The CDR3 coding sequence is TGTGCCAGCAAGCCGGGACAGGGTGCTAATGAAAAACTGTTTTTT.

This rearrangement joins TRBV20-1 to TRBJ1-5, with a possible D match to TRBD1 (6 bases). The germline V gene has CDR1 DFQATT and CDR2 SNEGSKA (reference sequence). Trimming took 5 bases from V and 5 from J, leaving 10 bases between them. This CDR3 has 12 residues. CDR3 DNA sequence: TGCAGTGCTCGCCGACAGGATCAGCCCCAGCATTTT. Translating gives CSARRQDQPQHF.

This clonotype was picked up many times. The CDR3 DNA follows: TGTGCCATCAGACCGGGACTAGCGGGGTCCGGGGAGCTGTTTTTT. Translating it yields CAIRPGLAGSGELFF. The chain is built from TRBV10-3 and TRBJ2-2; 13 positions match TRBD2. This CDR3 is 15 amino acids long. The V segment lost 6 bases and the J segment 6 bases; nucleotides outside the gene matches: 4. The germline gives CDR1 ENHRY, CDR2 SYGVKD.

This clonotype was recorded many times. The chain recombines TRBV5-1 with TRBJ2-1; 8 bases agree with TRBD1. V lost 0 bases to trimming and J lost 8 bases; unmatched junction nucleotides: 7. This CDR3 contains 15 residues. The V gene's germline CDR1 is SGHRS and CDR2 YFSETQ. In DNA form, the CDR3 reads TGCGCCAGCAGCTTGGAGGACAGGGTTCAGGATGAGCAGTTCTTC. It specifies CASSLEDRVQDEQFF.

The chain couples TRBV25-1 to TRBJ2-3, with a weak D call TRBD1 (6 bases). The CDR3 sequence is 19 residues long. V was pared by 5 bases and J by 0 bases, with 24 bases between. Germline values: CDR1 MGHDK, CDR2 SYGVNS. The CDR3 nucleotides read TGTGCCAGCAGTACCGCGGACAGTGGGGGAAGATCTAGCACAGATACGCAGTATTTT. This codes for CASSTADSGGRSSTDTQYF.

With regard to this clonotype: Germline and junction disagree at one end, which may indicate a read error. The gene calls are TRBV10-3 and TRBJ1-6; the D is unclear. Germline CDR1 is ENHRY and CDR2 is SYGVKD. The CDR3 contains 18 residues. CDR3 coding DNA: TGTGCCATCGGTGAGTCACTCTCTAGGGTGTCCTATAATTCACCCCTCCACTTT. Translated: CAIGESLSRVSYNSPLHF.

As concerns this clonotype: One junction end does not reproduce the germline sequence, and a read error may be involved. This chain joins TRBV15 and TRBJ2-7; perhaps TRBD2 as D (5 bases). Germline V CDR1 and CDR2: LNHNV, YYDKDF (reference sequence). The CDR3 consists of 17 residues. Written as DNA, the CDR3 is TGTGCCACCAGCAGCTTAGAGTCTAGCAGGAGCTCCTACGAGCAGCACTTC. Its translation: CATSSLESSRSSYEQHF. Using reference TRBV15 and TRBJ2-7 for the parts outside the CDR3, the full variable domain is DAMVIQNPRYQVTQFGKPVTLSCSQTLNHNVMYWYQQKSSQAPKLLFHYYDKDFNNEADTPDNFQSRRPNTSFCFLDIRSPGLGDTAMYLCATSSLESSRSSYEQHFGPGTRLTVT.

This clonotype was counted between two and nine times. V is TRBV11-2 and J is TRBJ2-4, with 11 bases aligning to TRBD2. J lost 0 bases, V lost 6 bases, and 7 bases had no gene match. Germline V gene sequence: CDR1 SGHAT, CDR2 FQNNGV. This CDR3 is built from 17 residues. The CDR3 is CASRAGTSGLAKNIQYF. CDR3 nucleotides: TGTGCCAGCAGGGCCGGGACTAGCGGACTAGCCAAAAACATTCAGTACTTC.

The chain links TRBV7-3 to TRBJ2-7, with D uncertain. V was shortened by 5 bases and J by 6 bases, with 5 bases between the two germline ends. The length of the CDR3 is 10 residues. Germline CDR1 reads SGHTA; CDR2 reads FQGTGA. CDR3 bases: TGTGCCAGCAGCGCCCTCGAGCAGTACTTC. It translates to CASSALEQYF.

This clonotype appeared a few times. V usage is TRBV28 and J usage is TRBJ1-5; 7 bases match TRBD1. Per the germline V gene, CDR1 is MDHEN and CDR2 is SYDVKM. V lost 6 bases and J lost 7; bases outside the gene matches: 6. The CDR3 is 13 residues long. CDR3 in DNA: TGTGCCAGCAGCACGACAGGGTACCAGCCCCAGCATTTT. Translated, it gives CASSTTGYQPQHF.

Worth noting for this clonotype: One end of the junction fails to match germline, which may point to a read error. The chain is built from TRBV10-3 and TRBJ2-1; D remains ambiguous. This CDR3 region has 13 residues. CDR1 and CDR2 from the germline V gene are ENHRY and SYGVKD. CDR3: CASSETFYNEQFF. Written as DNA, the CDR3 is TGTGCCAGCAGTGAAACCTTTTACAATGAGCAGTTCTTC.

This clonotype occurred many times. The J gene is TRBJ2-7, the V gene TRBV6-1, with a tentative D call TRBD2 (5 bases). CDR1 and CDR2 from the germline V gene are MNHNS and SASEGT. The V gene lost 6 bases and the J gene lost 2 bases, with 20 bases spanning the gap. The CDR3 is 16 amino acids. The CDR3 coding sequence is TGTGCCAGCAGCTCTCCCGATAGTAGCGAGACCTACGAGCAGTACTTC. Its translation is CASSSPDSSETYEQYF.

The V and J genes are TRBV29-1 and TRBJ1-6; no reliable D call. CDR1 SQVTM and CDR2 ANQGSEA come from the germline V gene. V was pared by 6 bases and J by 7 bases, with 19 bases between. The CDR3 length is 15 residues. As DNA, the CDR3 is TGCAGCGTGACCCTTTCGGTAGACGTCAATTCACCCCTCCACTTT. This sequence encodes CSVTLSVDVNSPLHF.

In its sample, this clonotype was seen a few times. The junction departs from the called germline gene at one end, perhaps through a read error. The chain couples TRBV27 to TRBJ2-3, with 14 bases that match TRBD2. The CDR3 consists of 20 residues. Germline V gene sequence: CDR1 MNHEY, CDR2 SMNVEV (reference sequence). Here the CDR3 reads CASSLSPGRRTSGRPDTQYF. CDR3 sequence (DNA): TGTGCCAGCAGTCTATCCCCCGGACGTCGGACTAGCGGGAGGCCAGATACGCAGTATTTT.

The J gene is TRBJ1-2, the V gene TRBV29-1; D remains ambiguous. The CDR3 length is 14 residues. Germline-derived CDR1 and CDR2 are SQVTM and ANQGSEA. The ends were cut back, 4 bases at V and 2 bases at J, with 14 bases in the middle. In DNA, the CDR3 is TGCAGCGTTGCCGGATCTCAGGAGAACTATGGCTACACCTTC. Protein sequence: CSVAGSQENYGYTF. The full variable domain, in which reference TRBV29-1 and TRBJ1-2 provide the parts outside the CDR3, is SAVISQKPSRDICQRGTSLTIQCQVDSQVTMMFWYRQQPGQSLTLIATANQGSEATYESGFVIDKFPISRPNLTFSTLTVSNMSPEDSSIYLCSVAGSQENYGYTFGSGTRLTVV.

There are many counts of this clonotype. The chain couples TRBV20-1 to TRBJ2-5; D remains ambiguous. V dropped 3 bases and J dropped 4 bases, with 18 bases sitting between them. Germline V gene lookup returns CDR1 DFQATT and CDR2 SNEGSKA (reference sequence). CDR3 length equals 15 residues. In DNA, the CDR3 is TGCAGTGCTAGTGACCCAACCCGAGGAAGAGAGACCCAGTACTTC. Amino acid sequence: CSASDPTRGRETQYF.

This clonotype was seen more than once but under ten times. J is TRBJ1-4 and V is TRBV29-1; D uncertain. This CDR3 region has 13 residues. The V end was cut by 6 bases, the J end by 3 bases, with 11 bases between. CDR1 and CDR2 from the germline V gene are SQVTM and ANQGSEA. The CDR3 nucleotides are TGCAGCGTGAAGCGAGAGGCTAATGAAAAACTGTTTTTT. Translating it yields CSVKREANEKLFF.

The rearrangement links TRBV9 to TRBJ2-7; TRBD2 agrees at 9 bases. The CDR3 loop spans 16 amino acids. Losses at the gene ends were 0 bases for V and 2 bases for J; bases not matched to a gene: 6. Germline CDR1 reads SGDLS; CDR2 reads YYNGEE. In DNA, the CDR3 is TGTGCCAGCAGCGTAGAAGGCGGGGGGGTCCCCTACGAGCAGTACTTC. This gives the protein CASSVEGGGVPYEQYF.

This clonotype has a count of ten or more. The junction differs from germline at one of its ends, possibly a read error. The rearrangement links TRBV5-1 to TRBJ1-5; TRBD1 might be the D (5 bases). The germline V gene encodes CDR1 SGHRS and CDR2 YFSETQ. The CDR3 loop spans 15 amino acids. The CDR3 nucleotides read TGCGCCAACAGCCCCGCGGGGGATGGCAATCAGCCCCAGCATTTT. Amino acid sequence: CANSPAGDGNQPQHF.

This clonotype was observed many times. The chain is built from TRBV19 and TRBJ2-7; 9 nucleotides align to TRBD1. Per the germline V gene, CDR1 is LNHDA and CDR2 is SQIVND (reference sequence). The CDR3 runs 14 residues. With V trimmed by 8 bases and J by 1 base, 6 bases remained unmatched. The CDR3 DNA follows: TGTGCCAGTGGAAGACAGGGGGGATCCTACGAGCAGTACTTC. Residues: CASGRQGGSYEQYF.

This clonotype appeared once. A read error may account for a junction end that differs from germline. The rearrangement links TRBV7-9 to TRBJ2-5, with a tentative D call TRBD2 (5 bases). CDR3 length: 13 amino acids. CDR1 SEHNR and CDR2 FQNEAQ come from the germline V gene (reference sequence). The CDR3 coding sequence is TGTGCCAGCAGTATGGACTTTCAAGCGACCCAGTACTTC. Its protein is CASSMDFQATQYF.